This T cell receptor beta chain was captured by sequencing in a study of cytomegalovirus exposure and HLA in healthy donors. For this clone: Its antigen is still unknown.

The CDR3 runs 13 residues. Germline V gives CDR1 SGHRS, CDR2 YFSETQ. The ends were cut back, 4 bases at V and 8 bases at J, with 13 bases in the middle. In the PCR, 60 Vbeta and 13 Jbeta primers were used. TCRdb's table, derived via immunoSEQ multiplex PCR, lists solely in-frame clones and lacks some. This table has about 110,000 clones, around 70% appearing once. Findings and limits, study-wide: There were several of the most significant clusters that appeared linked to common viral pathogens in a later analysis. TRBV6-2, TRBV6-3 and other indistinguishable V segments were excluded.

The receptor was derived from a woman aged 70-85 years in good health and CMV-seropositive. The J gene is TRBJ2-1, the V gene TRBV5-1; the D gene is possibly TRBD1 (5 bases). Sequenced input: PBMCs. This chain's CDR3 is CASSRQGTDEQFF. The CDR3 DNA reads as TGCGCCAGCAGCAGGCAGGGCACCGATGAGCAGTTCTTC. The entire variable domain, with the rest obtained from reference TRBV5-1 and TRBJ2-1, is as follows: KAGVTQTPRYLIKTRGQQVTLSCSPISGHRSVSWYQQTPGQGLQFLFEYFSETQRNKGNFPGRFSGRQFSNSRSEMNVSTLELGDSALYLCASSRQGTDEQFFGPGTRLTVL.